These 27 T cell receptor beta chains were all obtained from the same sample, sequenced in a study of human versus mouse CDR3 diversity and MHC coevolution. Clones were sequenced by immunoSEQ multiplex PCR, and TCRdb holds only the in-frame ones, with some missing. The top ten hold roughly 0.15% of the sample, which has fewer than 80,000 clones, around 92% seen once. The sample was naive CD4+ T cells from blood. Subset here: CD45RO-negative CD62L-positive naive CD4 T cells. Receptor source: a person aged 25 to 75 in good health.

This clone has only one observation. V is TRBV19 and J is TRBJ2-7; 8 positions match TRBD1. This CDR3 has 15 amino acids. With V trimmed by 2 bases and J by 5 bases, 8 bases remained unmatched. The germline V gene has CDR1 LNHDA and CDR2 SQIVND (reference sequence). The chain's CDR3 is CASSITGQGRDEQYF. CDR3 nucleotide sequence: TGTGCCAGTAGTATAACCGGACAGGGACGGGACGAGCAGTACTTC.

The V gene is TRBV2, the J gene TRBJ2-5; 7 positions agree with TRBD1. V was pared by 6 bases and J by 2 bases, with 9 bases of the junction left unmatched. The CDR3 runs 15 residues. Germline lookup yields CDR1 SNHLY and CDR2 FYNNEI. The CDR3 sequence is CASRENRDRQETQYF. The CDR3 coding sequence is TGTGCCAGCAGAGAAAACCGGGACAGACAAGAGACCCAGTACTTC.

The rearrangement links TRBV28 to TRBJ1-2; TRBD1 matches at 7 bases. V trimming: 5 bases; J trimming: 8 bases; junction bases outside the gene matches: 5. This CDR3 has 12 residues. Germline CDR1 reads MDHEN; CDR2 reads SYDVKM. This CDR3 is CASSKGARGYTF. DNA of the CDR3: TGTGCCAGCAGTAAGGGGGCTAGGGGCTACACCTTC.

This chain's CDR3 is CASQQGSNQPQHF. The CDR3 DNA reads TGTGCCAGTCAACAGGGAAGCAATCAGCCCCAGCATTTT. This rearrangement joins TRBV6-5 to TRBJ1-5; D possibly corresponds to TRBD1 (6 bases). Trimming shortened V by 9 bases and J by 1 base, and 10 bases separated the two germline ends. Germline V gene lookup returns CDR1 MNHEY and CDR2 SVGAGI. This CDR3 contains 13 residues.

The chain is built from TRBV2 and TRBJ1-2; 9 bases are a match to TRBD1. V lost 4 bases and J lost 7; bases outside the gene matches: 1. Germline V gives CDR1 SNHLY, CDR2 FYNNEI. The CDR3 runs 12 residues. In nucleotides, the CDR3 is TGTGCCAGCAGTGGACAGGGGGTTGGCTACACCTTC. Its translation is CASSGQGVGYTF.

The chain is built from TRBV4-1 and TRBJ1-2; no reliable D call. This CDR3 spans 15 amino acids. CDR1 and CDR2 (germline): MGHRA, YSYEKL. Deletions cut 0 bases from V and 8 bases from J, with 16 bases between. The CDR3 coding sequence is TGCGCCAGCAGCCAAGATTTCCCGGGGATTGGGGGCTACACCTTC. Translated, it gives CASSQDFPGIGGYTF.

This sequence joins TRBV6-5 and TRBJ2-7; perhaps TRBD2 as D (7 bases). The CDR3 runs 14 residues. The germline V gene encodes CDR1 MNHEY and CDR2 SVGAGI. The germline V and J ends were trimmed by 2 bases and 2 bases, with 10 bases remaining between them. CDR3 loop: CASSYREGAYEQYF. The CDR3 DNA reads TGTGCCAGCAGTTACAGGGAGGGGGCCTACGAGCAGTACTTC.

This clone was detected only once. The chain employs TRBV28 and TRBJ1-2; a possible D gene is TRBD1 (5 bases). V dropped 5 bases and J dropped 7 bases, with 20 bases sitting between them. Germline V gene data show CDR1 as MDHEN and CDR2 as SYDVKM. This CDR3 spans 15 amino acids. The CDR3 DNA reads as TGTGCCAGCAGTCCCCTCACAGGTCGCCAGGGTGGCTACACCTTC. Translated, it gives CASSPLTGRQGGYTF.

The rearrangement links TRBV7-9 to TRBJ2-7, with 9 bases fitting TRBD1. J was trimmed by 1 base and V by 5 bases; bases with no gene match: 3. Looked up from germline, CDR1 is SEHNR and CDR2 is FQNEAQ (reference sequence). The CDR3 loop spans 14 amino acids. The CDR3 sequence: CASSAGTGSYEQYF. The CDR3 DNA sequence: TGTGCCAGCAGCGCCGGGACAGGGTCCTACGAGCAGTACTTC.

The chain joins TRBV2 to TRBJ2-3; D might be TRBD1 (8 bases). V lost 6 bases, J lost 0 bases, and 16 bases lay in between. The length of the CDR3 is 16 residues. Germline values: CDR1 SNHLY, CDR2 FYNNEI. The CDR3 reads CASRLQGGVSTDTQYF. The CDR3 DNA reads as TGTGCCAGCAGGCTACAGGGGGGGGTTAGCACAGATACGCAGTATTTT.

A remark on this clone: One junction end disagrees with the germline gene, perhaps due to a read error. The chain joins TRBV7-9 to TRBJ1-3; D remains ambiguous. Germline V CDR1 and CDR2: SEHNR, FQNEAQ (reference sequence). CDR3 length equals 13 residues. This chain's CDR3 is CASSLGTGNTIYF. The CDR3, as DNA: TGTGCCAGCAGCTTAGGGACTGGTAACACCATATATTTT.

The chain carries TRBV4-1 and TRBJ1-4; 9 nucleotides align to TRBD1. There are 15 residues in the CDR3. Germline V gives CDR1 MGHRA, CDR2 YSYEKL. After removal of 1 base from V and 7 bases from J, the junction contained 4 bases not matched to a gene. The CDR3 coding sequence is TGCGCCAGCAGCCAAGGGGACAGGGACCCTGAAAAACTGTTTTTT. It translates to CASSQGDRDPEKLFF.

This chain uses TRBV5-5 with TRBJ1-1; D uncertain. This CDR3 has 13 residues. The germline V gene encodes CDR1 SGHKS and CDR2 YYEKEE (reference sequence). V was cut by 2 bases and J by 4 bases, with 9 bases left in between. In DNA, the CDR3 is TGTGCCAGCAGCTTTACCGGGAGCACTGAAGCTTTCTTT. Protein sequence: CASSFTGSTEAFF. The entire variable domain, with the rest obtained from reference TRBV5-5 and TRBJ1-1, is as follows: DAGVTQSPTHLIKTRGQQVTLRCSPISGHKSVSWYQQVLGQGPQFIFQYYEKEERGRGNFPDRFSARQFPNYSSELNVNALLLGDSALYLCASSFTGSTEAFFGQGTRLTVV.

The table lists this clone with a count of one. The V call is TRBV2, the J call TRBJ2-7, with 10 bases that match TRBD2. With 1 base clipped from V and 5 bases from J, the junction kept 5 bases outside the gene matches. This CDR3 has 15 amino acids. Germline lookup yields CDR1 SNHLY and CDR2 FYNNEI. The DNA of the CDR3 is TGTGCCAGCAGTGAAGTGGCTAGCGGGAGTAACGAGCAGTACTTC. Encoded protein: CASSEVASGSNEQYF.

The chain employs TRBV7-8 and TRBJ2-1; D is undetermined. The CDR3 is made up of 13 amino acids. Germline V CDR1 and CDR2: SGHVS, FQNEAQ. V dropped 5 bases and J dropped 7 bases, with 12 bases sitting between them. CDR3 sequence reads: CASSQPPGNEQFF. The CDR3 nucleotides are TGTGCCAGCAGCCAACCACCGGGTAATGAGCAGTTCTTC.

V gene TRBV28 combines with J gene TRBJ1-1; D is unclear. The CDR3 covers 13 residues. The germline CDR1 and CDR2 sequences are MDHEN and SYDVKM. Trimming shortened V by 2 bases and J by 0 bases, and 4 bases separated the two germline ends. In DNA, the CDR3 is TGTGCCAGCAGTTTAAACATGAACACTGAAGCTTTCTTT. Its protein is CASSLNMNTEAFF.

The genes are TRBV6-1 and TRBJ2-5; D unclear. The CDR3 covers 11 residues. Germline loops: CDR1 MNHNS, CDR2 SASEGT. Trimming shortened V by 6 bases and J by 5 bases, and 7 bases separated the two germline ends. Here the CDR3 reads CASRNRETQYF. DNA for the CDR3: TGTGCCAGCAGGAACCGGGAGACCCAGTACTTC.

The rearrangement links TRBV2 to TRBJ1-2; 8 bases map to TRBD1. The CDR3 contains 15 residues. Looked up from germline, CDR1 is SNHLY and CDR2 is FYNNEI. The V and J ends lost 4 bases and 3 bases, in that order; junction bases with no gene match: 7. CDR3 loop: CASSVGDRRDYGYTF. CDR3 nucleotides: TGTGCCAGCAGTGTAGGGGACAGGCGAGACTATGGCTACACCTTC.

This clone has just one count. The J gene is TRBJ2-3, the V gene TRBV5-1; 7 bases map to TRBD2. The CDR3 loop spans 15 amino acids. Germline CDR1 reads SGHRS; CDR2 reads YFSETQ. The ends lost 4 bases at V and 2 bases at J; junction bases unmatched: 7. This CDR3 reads CASSMNGRTTDTQYF. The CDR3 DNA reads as TGCGCCAGCAGCATGAACGGGAGGACCACAGATACGCAGTATTTT.

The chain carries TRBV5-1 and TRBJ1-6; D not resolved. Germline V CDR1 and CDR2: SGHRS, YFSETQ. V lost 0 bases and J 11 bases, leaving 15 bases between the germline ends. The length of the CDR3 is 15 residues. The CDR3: CASSLAGILKAPLHF. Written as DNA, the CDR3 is TGCGCCAGCAGCTTGGCCGGGATCCTTAAGGCACCCCTCCACTTT.

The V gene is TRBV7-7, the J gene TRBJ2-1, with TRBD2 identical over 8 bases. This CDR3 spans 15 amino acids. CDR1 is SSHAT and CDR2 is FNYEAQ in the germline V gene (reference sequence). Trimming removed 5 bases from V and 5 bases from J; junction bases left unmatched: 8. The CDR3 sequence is CASSPGTSTHNEQFF. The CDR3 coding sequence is TGTGCCAGCAGCCCCGGGACTAGTACTCACAATGAGCAGTTCTTC.

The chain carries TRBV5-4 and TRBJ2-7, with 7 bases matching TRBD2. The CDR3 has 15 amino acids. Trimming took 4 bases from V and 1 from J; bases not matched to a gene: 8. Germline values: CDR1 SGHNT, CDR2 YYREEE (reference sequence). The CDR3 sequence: CASSLGSGGSYEQYF. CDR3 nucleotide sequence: TGTGCCAGCAGCCTCGGGTCGGGGGGATCCTACGAGCAGTACTTC.

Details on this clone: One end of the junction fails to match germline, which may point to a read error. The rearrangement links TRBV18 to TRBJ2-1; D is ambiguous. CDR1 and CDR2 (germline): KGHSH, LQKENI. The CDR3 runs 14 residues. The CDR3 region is CASSAMGSNNEQFF. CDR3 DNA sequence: TGTGCCAGCTCCGCTATGGGCTCCAACAATGAGCAGTTCTTC.

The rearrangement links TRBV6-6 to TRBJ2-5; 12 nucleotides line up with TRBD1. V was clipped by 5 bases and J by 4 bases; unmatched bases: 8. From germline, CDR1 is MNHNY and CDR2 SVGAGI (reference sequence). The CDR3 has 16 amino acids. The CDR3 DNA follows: TGTGCCAGCAGTCCACTCGGGACAGGGGGCGGAGAGACCCAGTACTTC. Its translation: CASSPLGTGGGETQYF.

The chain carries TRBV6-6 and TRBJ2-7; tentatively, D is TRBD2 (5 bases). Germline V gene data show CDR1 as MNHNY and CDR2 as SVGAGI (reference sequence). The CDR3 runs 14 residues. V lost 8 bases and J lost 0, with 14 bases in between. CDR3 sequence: CASQTGWGSYEQYF. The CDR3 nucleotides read TGTGCCAGCCAAACGGGGTGGGGCTCCTACGAGCAGTACTTC.

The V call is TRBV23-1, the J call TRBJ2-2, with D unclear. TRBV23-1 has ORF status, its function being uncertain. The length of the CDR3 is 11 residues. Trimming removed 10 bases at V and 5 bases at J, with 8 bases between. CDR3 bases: TGCGCCACCGGCGGAACCGGGGAGCTGTTTTTT. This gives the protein CATGGTGELFF.

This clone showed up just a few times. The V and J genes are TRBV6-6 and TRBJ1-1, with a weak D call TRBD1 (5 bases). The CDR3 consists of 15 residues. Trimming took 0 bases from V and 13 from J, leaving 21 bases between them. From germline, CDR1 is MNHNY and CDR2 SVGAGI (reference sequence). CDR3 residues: CASSYSLRGDAGSFF. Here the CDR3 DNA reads TGTGCCAGCAGTTACTCGCTCCGGGGGGACGCAGGTAGTTTCTTT.